This T cell receptor (beta chain) was sequenced for a study of blood T cell repertoires in COVID-19. J lost 2 bases, V lost 3 bases, and 3 bases had no gene match. Germline values: CDR1 LNHDA, CDR2 SQIVND (reference sequence). CDR3 length equals 14 residues. Sequencing was performed with immunoSEQ multiplex PCR; in TCRdb, only in-frame clones are kept and a portion is missing. Of 60,000 to 85,000 clones in the sample, around 82% were seen once. This rearrangement joins TRBV19 to TRBJ2-7; 8 nucleotides match TRBD1. The material sequenced was peripheral blood. The clonotype was recovered from a human donor in a cohort sampled during active COVID-19. The CDR3: CASSIWDRTYEQYF. The CDR3 region has the DNA TGTGCCAGTAGTATTTGGGACAGGACCTACGAGCAGTACTTC.